This entry concerns a single T cell receptor (beta chain). Its antigen is as yet unknown. All CD4+ cells other than CD45RA+CCR7+CD95- naive cells were sorted as memory, over 95% pure. Healthy donors' blood was sourced from blood donation centers in Switzerland. The data stem from a study of human CD4 T cells and Enterobacteriaceae. The table came from immunoSEQ multiplex PCR; TCRdb's copy has only in-frame clones and leaves some out. The table records 25,000 to 30,000 clones, roughly 80% of them present only once. Germline loops: CDR1 MNHEY, CDR2 SMNVEV (reference sequence). This CDR3 has 14 residues. Trimming cost V 9 bases and J 7 bases; bases outside gene matches: 9. Study-level points and caveats: Ex vivo reactivity came only from nucleotide matches to CFSE-low cultures.

This clonotype was obtained from a human donor in good health. Sample: memory CD4+ T cells from blood. This chain joins TRBV27 and TRBJ1-6, with 7 bases that match TRBD1. For the CDR3, the DNA is TGTGCCAGTGCATGGGGCAGGGGGAATTCACCCCTCCACTTT. Encoded protein: CASAWGRGNSPLHF.